This entry concerns a single T cell receptor beta chain. V lost 2 bases, J lost 2 bases, and 7 bases lay in between. This CDR3 spans 15 amino acids. CDR1 and CDR2 from the germline V gene are MDHEN and SYDVKM. This specimen comes from a study of memory CD4+ T cells and cytomegalovirus serostatus. Single viable CD3+CD4+CD8-CD45RO+ cells were sorted as the memory CD4+ T cells. TCRdb's copy holds only in-frame clones and misses some; the assay was immunoSEQ multiplex PCR. The data hold approximately 92,000 clones, with 75% to 90% observed a single time. The material sequenced was memory CD4+ T cells from blood. This TCR derives from an adult in good health and CMV-seropositive. V gene TRBV28 combines with J gene TRBJ2-6; tentative D call: TRBD2 (5 bases). The CDR3 loop is CASSLGGAGANVLTF. As DNA, the CDR3 is TGTGCCAGCAGTTTAGGAGGAGCTGGGGCCAACGTCCTGACTTTC.